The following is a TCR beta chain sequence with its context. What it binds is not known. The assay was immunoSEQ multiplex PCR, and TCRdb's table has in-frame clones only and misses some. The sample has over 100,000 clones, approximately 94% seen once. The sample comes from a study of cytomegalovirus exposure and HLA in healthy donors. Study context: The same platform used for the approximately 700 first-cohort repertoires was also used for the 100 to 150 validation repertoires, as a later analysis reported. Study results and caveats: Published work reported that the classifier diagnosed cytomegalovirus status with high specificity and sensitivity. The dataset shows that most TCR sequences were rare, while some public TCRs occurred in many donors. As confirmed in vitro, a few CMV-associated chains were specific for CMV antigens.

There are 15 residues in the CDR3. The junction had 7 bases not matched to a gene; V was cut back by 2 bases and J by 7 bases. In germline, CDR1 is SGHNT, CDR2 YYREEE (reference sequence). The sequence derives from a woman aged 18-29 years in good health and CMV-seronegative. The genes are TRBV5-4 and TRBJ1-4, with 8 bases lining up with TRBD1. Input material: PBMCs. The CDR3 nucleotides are TGTGCCAGCAGCTTTCGATCAGGGGGCTTTGAAAAACTGTTTTTT. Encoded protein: CASSFRSGGFEKLFF.